The entry that follows covers one T cell receptor beta chain sequence. What antigen it recognizes has not been identified. No much larger clonotype is one base removed from it; base qualities were not supplied. Trimming costs V 8 bases and J 0 bases, and their ends lie 14 bases apart. The CDR3 covers 15 residues, taking in both the cysteine and the phenylalanine. The CDR3 DNA has 45 bases and is translated from base 1. From a lookup of the germline V gene (reference sequence), CDR1 and CDR2 are LNHDA and SQIVND. The trial excluded patients who had a history of autoimmune disease or were on systemic immunosuppression. Peripheral blood for TCR sequencing was collected from all dose cohorts at baseline, on cycle 4 day 1, and on cycle 7 day 1. The samples were taken from a phase I, first-in-human, multicenter, open-label dose-escalation trial of ivuxolimab. Adults with locally advanced or metastatic melanoma, renal cell carcinoma, hepatocellular carcinoma or head and neck squamous cell carcinoma were enrolled in the trial. CD4+ and CD8+ T cells were sorted separately from peripheral blood before TCR sequencing.

This sample was taken from a study of OX40 agonist ivuxolimab in advanced cancers. Regarding the complete study: Ivuxolimab was a fully human IgG2 agonistic monoclonal antibody targeting the costimulatory receptor OX40 (CD134). Of the approximately 50 dose-escalation patients, hepatocellular carcinoma was present in about 20, melanoma in roughly 15, renal cell carcinoma in 9 and head and neck cancer in 9. Peripheral TCRbeta sequencing aimed to test whether ivuxolimab altered TCR sequence diversity and caused clonal T-cell expansion. Intravenous ivuxolimab was administered to patients every 2 weeks at six dose levels: 0.01, 0.1, 0.3, 1.5, 3 and 10 mg/kg. The paper covers the monotherapy dose-escalation part of the phase I ivuxolimab trial, which included N ≈ 54 patients. Prior anti-PD-1, anti-PD-L1 or anti-CTLA-4 therapy was permitted, and 40% to 50% of dose-escalation patients had received checkpoint inhibitors. Partial responses occurred in three dose-escalation patients: two with cutaneous melanoma and one with hepatocellular carcinoma. A male proportion of around 83% and a mean age of roughly 58 years, ranging from 23 to 79, were recorded for the dose-escalation cohort.

The full study reports these points: Low levels of normalized T-cell clonal expansion were also seen in some patients who did not respond. Which antigens the clonally expanded peripheral T cells were specific for was not determined. At doses of 0.1 to 3.0 mg/kg, clonal expansion of both CD4+ and CD8+ blood T cells was observed from baseline to week 6. In the 0.1-3.0 mg/kg groups, partial responders were among the patients with the lowest normalized peripheral clonal expansion, particularly in CD8+ T cells. After ivuxolimab, more expanded clones were found on average in CD8+ T cells than in CD4+ T cells.

To sequence the TCRbeta CDR3 region, genomic DNA was isolated from the sorted cells. TCRbeta CDR3 regions were sequenced using the immunoSEQ Assay. TCRdb re-hosts the immuneACCESS table, in-frame sequences only. Its copies lack some clones; in the studies checked, an unresolved V gene accounts for under half of them, and the cause for the rest is not known. The sample includes more than 60,000 clones, with more than 75% observed a single time. The biggest ten clones account for under 4.5% of the sample. This chain joins TRBV19 to TRBJ1-5, with the D gene not clear enough to name. The sample was CD4+ or CD8+ T cells sorted from blood, taken in a trial of the OX40 agonist ivuxolimab. The TCR comes from an adult with an advanced solid tumor such as melanoma, head and neck, liver or kidney cancer. The DNA is TGTGCCAGTGAACTTGGGTACAATAGCAATCAGCCCCAGCATTTT. Its product reads: CASELGYNSNQPQHF.